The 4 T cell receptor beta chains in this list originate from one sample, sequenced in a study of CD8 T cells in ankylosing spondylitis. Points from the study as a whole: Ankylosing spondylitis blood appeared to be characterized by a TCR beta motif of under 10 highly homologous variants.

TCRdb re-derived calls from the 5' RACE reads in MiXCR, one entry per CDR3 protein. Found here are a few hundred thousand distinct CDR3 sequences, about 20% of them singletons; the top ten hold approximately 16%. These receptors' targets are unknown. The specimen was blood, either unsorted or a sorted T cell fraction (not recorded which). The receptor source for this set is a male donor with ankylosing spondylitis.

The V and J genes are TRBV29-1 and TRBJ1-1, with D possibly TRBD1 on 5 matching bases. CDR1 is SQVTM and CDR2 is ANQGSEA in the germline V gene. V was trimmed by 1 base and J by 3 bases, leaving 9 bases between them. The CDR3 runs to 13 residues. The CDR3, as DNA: TGCAGCGTTGAAGCAGGGTTTCACACTGAAGCTTTCTTT. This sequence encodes CSVEAGFHTEAFF. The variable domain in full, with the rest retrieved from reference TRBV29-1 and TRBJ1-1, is SAVISQKPSRDICQRGTSLTIQCQVDSQVTMMFWYRQQPGQSLTLIATANQGSEATYESGFVIDKFPISRPNLTFSTLTVSNMSPEDSSIYLCSVEAGFHTEAFFGQGTRLTVV.

In DNA, the CDR3 is TGTGCCAGCAGCCAAGACCTGGCGGGAGTGGTGCAGTACTTC. This codes for CASSQDLAGVVQYF. The chain carries TRBV3-1 and TRBJ2-7, with TRBD2 matching 7 bases. Per germline, CDR1 LGHDT and CDR2 YNNKEL (reference sequence). CDR3 length: 14 amino acids. Losses at the gene ends were 0 bases for V and 9 bases for J; bases not matched to a gene: 8.

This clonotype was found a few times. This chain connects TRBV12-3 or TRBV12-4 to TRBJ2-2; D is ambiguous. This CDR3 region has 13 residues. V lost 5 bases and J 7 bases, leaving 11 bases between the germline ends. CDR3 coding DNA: TGTGCCAGCAGTGTAGGGCGTAGCGGGGAGCTGTTTTTT. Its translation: CASSVGRSGELFF.

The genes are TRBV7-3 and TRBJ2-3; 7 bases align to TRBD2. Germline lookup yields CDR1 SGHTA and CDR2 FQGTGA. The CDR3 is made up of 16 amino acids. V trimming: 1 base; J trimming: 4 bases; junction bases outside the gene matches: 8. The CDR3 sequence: CASSLRASGIPDTQYF. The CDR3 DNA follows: TGTGCCAGCAGCTTAAGAGCTAGCGGCATCCCAGATACGCAGTATTTT. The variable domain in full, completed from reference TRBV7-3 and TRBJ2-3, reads GAGVSQTPSNKVTEKGKYVELRCDPISGHTALYWYRQSLGQGPEFLIYFQGTGAADDSGLPNDRFFAVRPEGSVSTLKIQRTERGDSAVYLCASSLRASGIPDTQYFGPGTRLTVL.